One T cell receptor beta chain is described in this entry. The data stem from a study of blood T cell repertoires in COVID-19. The length of the CDR3 is 14 residues. Germline V gives CDR1 MDHEN, CDR2 SYDVKM. Trimming stripped 6 bases from V and 3 bases from J, with 15 bases between. Measured with immunoSEQ multiplex PCR; TCRdb has only the in-frame clones, and not every one. The sample lists 130,000 or so clones; roughly 89% were seen once. This TCR derives from a man aged 55-75 years with COVID-19, enrolled during active disease. Specimen: peripheral blood. V usage is TRBV28 and J usage is TRBJ2-7; tentative D call: TRBD2 (5 bases). CDR3 in amino acids: CASSRAGSVYEQYF. The CDR3 coding sequence is TGTGCCAGCAGCCGCGCGGGTTCGGTCTACGAGCAGTACTTC.